These 21 T cell receptor beta chains were sequenced from one sample in a study of shared clonotypes between healthy human individuals. Sequenced by immunoSEQ multiplex PCR; TCRdb stores in-frame clones only, minus some. The table includes a few hundred thousand clones, roughly 87% detected once. The sequencing input was memory CD8+ T cells sorted from blood. The sample's subset: CD45RO+ cells pooled with CCR7-negative TemRA cells. These receptors were obtained from a man between 18 and 35 years old in good health.

The rearrangement uses TRBV7-9 and TRBJ1-2; D is undetermined. Per the germline V gene, CDR1 is SEHNR and CDR2 is FQNEAQ (reference sequence). The CDR3 loop spans 14 amino acids. Trimming pared 1 base from V and 6 bases from J, leaving 12 bases between. The CDR3 coding sequence is TGTGCCAGCAGCTTAGTAGGCAGGCTCAATGGCTACACCTTC. This codes for CASSLVGRLNGYTF.

This clone was found once. The chain has TRBV2 and TRBJ2-7, with 8 positions matching TRBD2. The CDR3 has 14 residues. Germline CDR1 and CDR2: SNHLY and FYNNEI. V trimming: 10 bases; J trimming: 2 bases; junction bases outside the gene matches: 10. CDR3 loop: CATYVAGLAYEQYF. CDR3 DNA: TGTGCCACCTACGTAGCGGGACTAGCCTACGAGCAGTACTTC.

This clone was seen once. The chain couples TRBV30 to TRBJ1-1, with 7 bases aligning to TRBD1. Germline V gives CDR1 GTSNPN, CDR2 SVGIG (reference sequence). The CDR3 is 13 amino acids. V lost 1 base, J lost 5 bases, and 4 bases stayed unmatched. CDR3 nucleotide sequence: TGTGCCTGGAGTGCGCAGGGGGGGACTGAAGCTTTCTTT. Protein product: CAWSAQGGTEAFF.

The genes are TRBV5-6 and TRBJ1-2, with D maybe TRBD1 (5 bases). From germline, CDR1 is SGHDT and CDR2 YYEEEE. V dropped 0 bases and J dropped 3 bases, with 9 bases sitting between them. This CDR3 spans 14 amino acids. CDR3: CASSLDRNYYGYTF. The CDR3 coding sequence is TGTGCCAGCAGCTTGGACAGGAACTACTATGGCTACACCTTC.

The CDR3 DNA follows: TGCGCCAGCAGCCAAGCGACAGGCGCGAACACTGAAGCTTTCTTT. It translates to CASSQATGANTEAFF. V is TRBV4-1 and J is TRBJ1-1; maybe TRBD1 (6 bases). Germline assignment: CDR1 MGHRA and CDR2 YSYEKL. The V and J ends lost 1 base and 1 base respectively, with 10 bases between them. The CDR3 runs 15 residues.

The CDR3, as DNA: TGTGCCAGCAGCGGTGAGGGGACCTATGGCTACACCTTC. Its protein is CASSGEGTYGYTF. The V call is TRBV2, the J call TRBJ1-2; D perhaps matches TRBD1 (5 bases). The ends were cut back, 6 bases at V and 4 bases at J, with 12 bases in the middle. This CDR3 is built from 13 residues. Germline assignment: CDR1 SNHLY and CDR2 FYNNEI. The variable domain in full, completed from reference TRBV2 and TRBJ1-2, reads EPEVTQTPSHQVTQMGQEVILRCVPISNHLYFYWYRQILGQKVEFLVSFYNNEISEKSEIFDDQFSVERPDGSNFTLKIRSTKLEDSAMYFCASSGEGTYGYTFGSGTRLTVV.

The rearrangement links TRBV11-2 to TRBJ2-3; no clear D. The CDR3 is 15 amino acids. In germline, CDR1 is SGHAT, CDR2 FQNNGV. Trimming cost V 1 base and J 1 base, with 9 bases left between them. Here the CDR3 DNA reads TGTGCCAGCAGCTTAGGATTCGGTCGCACAGATACGCAGTATTTT. Its translation: CASSLGFGRTDTQYF.

J is TRBJ1-2 and V is TRBV6-6; a weak D match, TRBD1 (5 bases). CDR1 is MNHNY and CDR2 is SVGAGI in the germline V gene (reference sequence). V was pared by 2 bases and J by 8 bases, with 12 bases between. The CDR3 runs to 13 residues. CDR3 sequence: CASSYQGSGGYTF. The CDR3 DNA reads TGTGCCAGCAGTTACCAGGGATCAGGCGGCTACACCTTC.

The J gene is TRBJ2-7, the V gene TRBV5-6, with TRBD2 matching 12 bases. The CDR3 runs to 18 residues. Germline V gives CDR1 SGHDT, CDR2 YYEEEE. The V gene end was trimmed by 1 base and the J gene end by 9 bases; junction bases not matched to a gene: 17. The DNA of the CDR3 is TGTGCCAGCAGCTTGCAGACTAGCGGGAGACTCGGGCATCCAGGGCAGTACTTC. Its translation: CASSLQTSGRLGHPGQYF.

The chain is built from TRBV9 and TRBJ2-1; TRBD2 matches at 10 bases. This CDR3 contains 16 residues. Trimming cost V 1 base and J 8 bases; bases outside gene matches: 9. Germline assignment: CDR1 SGDLS and CDR2 YYNGEE. Here the CDR3 DNA reads TGTGCCAGCAGCGTACTAGCGGGGGTGTATGAGGATGAGCAGTTCTTC. Translation: CASSVLAGVYEDEQFF.

CDR3 nucleotides: TGTGCCAGCAGCTTGGCACGAGACTCCTACGAGCAGTACTTC. It yields the protein CASSLARDSYEQYF. V and J are TRBV5-5 and TRBJ2-7; D remains ambiguous. The V gene lost 0 bases and the J gene lost 0 bases, with 7 bases spanning the gap. Germline V CDR1 and CDR2: SGHKS, YYEKEE (reference sequence). CDR3 size: 14 residues.

The chain recombines TRBV7-9 with TRBJ2-1, with TRBD2 matching 13 bases. From germline, CDR1 is SEHNR and CDR2 FQNEAQ (reference sequence). This CDR3 is 18 amino acids long. V was pared by 0 bases and J by 7 bases, with 9 bases of the junction left unmatched. The DNA of the CDR3 is TGTGCCAGCAGCTTAGCCCCGGGACTAGCGGGAAGTACTAATGAGCAGTTCTTC. This gives the protein CASSLAPGLAGSTNEQFF.

The chain combines TRBV4-1 with TRBJ2-1, with TRBD1 identical over 9 bases. The CDR3 runs to 15 residues. The junction had 9 bases not matched to a gene; V was cut back by 5 bases and J by 7 bases. The germline CDR1 and CDR2 sequences are MGHRA and YSYEKL. CDR3 nucleotides: TGCGCCAGCAGCTTCGACAGGGGGTCTCGGAATGAGCAGTTCTTC. Its translation is CASSFDRGSRNEQFF.

The V and J genes are TRBV7-9 and TRBJ2-5; 13 bases fit TRBD2. V was clipped by 5 bases and J by 5 bases; unmatched bases: 8. Germline loops: CDR1 SEHNR, CDR2 FQNEAQ (reference sequence). The CDR3 is 16 amino acids. DNA for the CDR3: TGTGCCAGCAGCGTCACTAGCGGGAGGGCCTTTGAGACCCAGTACTTC. Its protein is CASSVTSGRAFETQYF.

V is TRBV28 and J is TRBJ2-7, with TRBD1 identical over 10 bases. The CDR3 runs to 15 residues. The J segment lost 2 bases and the V segment lost 6 bases, leaving 7 bases of the junction unmatched. Germline V gene data show CDR1 as MDHEN and CDR2 as SYDVKM. CDR3 DNA: TGTGCCAGCAGCCCGGGACAGGGGATCACCTACGAGCAGTACTTC. It is translated as CASSPGQGITYEQYF.

This CDR3 reads CASSLGGTLNYGYTF. The CDR3 bases are TGTGCCAGCAGCTTAGGTGGTACGCTTAACTATGGCTACACCTTC. V usage is TRBV11-2 and J usage is TRBJ1-2; no reliable D call. The ends were cut back, 1 base at V and 1 base at J, with 10 bases in the middle. CDR1 and CDR2 (germline): SGHAT, FQNNGV. This CDR3 is built from 15 residues. Looking up the rest from reference TRBV11-2 and TRBJ1-2 gives the full variable domain: EAGVAQSPRYKIIEKRQSVAFWCNPISGHATLYWYQQILGQGPKLLIQFQNNGVVDDSQLPKDRFSAERLKGVDSTLKIQPAKLEDSAVYLCASSLGGTLNYGYTFGSGTRLTVV.

This clone was recorded a few times. Other nucleotide sequences in the sample specify the same CDR3. The chain combines TRBV4-3 with TRBJ2-7; 10 nucleotides line up with TRBD2. Germline trimming cut 1 base from V and 3 bases from J; bases unmatched to any gene: 0. Germline values: CDR1 LGHNA, CDR2 YSLEER. The CDR3 spans 14 residues. CDR3 loop: CASSQGTSGYEQYF. DNA of the CDR3: TGCGCCAGCAGCCAAGGGACTAGCGGCTACGAGCAGTACTTC.

The chain joins TRBV20-1 to TRBJ2-7; D unresolved. This CDR3 region has 11 residues. The V gene's germline CDR1 is DFQATT and CDR2 SNEGSKA (reference sequence). Trimming shortened V by 5 bases and J by 4 bases, and 9 bases separated the two germline ends. The chain's CDR3 is CSALSSYEQYF. The CDR3 DNA follows: TGCAGTGCTCTGTCTTCGTACGAGCAGTACTTC.

In this sample, this clone turned up once. The chain employs TRBV15 and TRBJ2-5; D is unclear. Trimming shortened V by 5 bases and J by 0 bases, and 7 bases separated the two germline ends. Germline V gives CDR1 LNHNV, CDR2 YYDKDF (reference sequence). The CDR3 contains 13 residues. For the CDR3, the DNA is TGTGCCACCAGCGAGTGGGACCAAGAGACCCAGTACTTC. It yields the protein CATSEWDQETQYF.

V and J are TRBV7-8 and TRBJ1-1; 8 positions match TRBD1. This CDR3 comprises 16 residues. CDR1 SGHVS and CDR2 FQNEAQ come from the germline V gene. V shed 5 bases, J shed 1 base, and the junction held 9 bases outside the gene matches. In DNA form, the CDR3 reads TGTGCCAGCAGCCTCTCTGGGACAGGAAGGAACACTGAAGCTTTCTTT. It is translated as CASSLSGTGRNTEAFF.

The chain joins TRBV5-1 to TRBJ1-5; maybe TRBD1 (5 bases). V was cut by 4 bases and J by 1 base, with 12 bases left in between. The CDR3 is 15 amino acids. The germline V gene has CDR1 SGHRS and CDR2 YFSETQ. CDR3 region: CASSQGDLSNQPQHF. CDR3 bases: TGCGCCAGCAGCCAAGGGGACTTAAGCAATCAGCCCCAGCATTTT.